The 13 T cell receptor beta chains below all came from one sample that was sequenced in a study of T cells in Graves' hyperthyroidism and ophthalmopathy. Authors of the study amplified TCR beta CDR3 regions from RNA transcripts. Primed by the HTBI set, a first-round RT-PCR was run on the TCR CDR3. A single record per CDR3 protein comes from TCRdb applying MiXCR to the multiplex PCR reads. In the table there are roughly 420,000 distinct CDR3 sequences, about 15% of which are singletons. Sequences were obtained from blood. The origin of the receptors is a woman aged 18-29 years with Graves' hyperthyroidism.

This clonotype was recorded a few times. This sequence joins TRBV28 and TRBJ1-2; tentatively, D is TRBD1 (5 bases). The CDR3 sequence is 15 residues long. V lost 1 base and J lost 5, with 14 bases in between. CDR1 MDHEN and CDR2 SYDVKM come from the germline V gene. The CDR3 spells CASSLSPGTSYGYTF. CDR3 nucleotide sequence: TGTGCCAGCAGTTTATCGCCGGGGACTAGTTATGGCTACACCTTC.

The table lists this clonotype with many counts. The rearrangement joins TRBV6-1 to TRBJ1-5, with 11 bases aligning to TRBD1. The germline V gene has CDR1 MNHNS and CDR2 SASEGT. The CDR3 loop spans 15 amino acids. J lost 4 bases, V lost 6 bases, and 5 bases had no gene match. The CDR3 sequence: CASRLGTGGNQPQHF. The CDR3 coding sequence is TGTGCCAGCAGGCTGGGGACAGGGGGTAATCAGCCCCAGCATTTT.

This clonotype was seen at least ten times. The CDR3 here is CASSELTARGETQYF. The DNA for the CDR3 is TGTGCCAGCAGTGAGTTAACCGCAAGGGGAGAGACCCAGTACTTC. The chain carries TRBV2 and TRBJ2-5, with D tentatively TRBD1 (5 bases). From germline, CDR1 is SNHLY and CDR2 FYNNEI. The V end was cut by 3 bases, the J end by 4 bases, with 15 bases between. The CDR3 is made up of 15 amino acids.

This clonotype was counted ten times or more. The J gene is TRBJ2-7, the V gene TRBV4-1; 8 bases align to TRBD1. Trimming cost V 4 bases and J 2 bases; bases outside gene matches: 7. This CDR3 spans 15 amino acids. Per germline, CDR1 MGHRA and CDR2 YSYEKL. This CDR3 reads CASSPQQGDPYEQYF. DNA of the CDR3: TGCGCCAGCAGCCCTCAACAGGGGGACCCCTACGAGCAGTACTTC.

This clonotype came up a few times. This sequence joins TRBV5-1 and TRBJ2-6; D is ambiguous. The ends were cut back, 5 bases at V and 2 bases at J, with 5 bases in the middle. CDR3 length equals 13 residues. The germline V gene has CDR1 SGHRS and CDR2 YFSETQ. The CDR3 reads CASSPTGANVLTF. CDR3 sequence (DNA): TGCGCCAGCAGTCCTACTGGGGCCAACGTCCTGACTTTC.

This clonotype was found many times. The genes are TRBV7-9 and TRBJ2-1, with 11 positions matching TRBD2. CDR1 is SEHNR, CDR2 FQNEAQ, per germline (reference sequence). V shed 5 bases, J shed 8 bases, and the junction held 14 bases outside the gene matches. The CDR3 consists of 17 residues. The CDR3 is CASSAKLAGGPFDEQFF. CDR3 in DNA: TGTGCCAGCAGCGCCAAATTAGCGGGAGGGCCGTTCGATGAGCAGTTCTTC. Full variable domain (rest looked up from reference TRBV7-9 and TRBJ2-1): DTGVSQNPRHKITKRGQNVTFRCDPISEHNRLYWYRQTLGQGPEFLTYFQNEAQLEKSRLLSDRFSAERPKGSFSTLEIQRTEQGDSAMYLCASSAKLAGGPFDEQFFGPGTRLTVL.

This rearrangement joins TRBV3-1 to TRBJ2-2, with 10 bases fitting TRBD2. Germline V gene sequence: CDR1 LGHDT, CDR2 YNNKEL (reference sequence). This CDR3 has 16 residues. V trimming: 8 bases; J trimming: 0 bases; junction bases outside the gene matches: 6. CDR3 amino acids: CASLTTSGPNTGELFF. CDR3 DNA: TGTGCCAGCCTTACGACTAGCGGGCCGAACACCGGGGAGCTGTTTTTT.

This clonotype was seen many times. The chain recombines TRBV20-1 with TRBJ1-5; D not resolved. CDR3 length: 14 residues. Germline V gene data show CDR1 as DFQATT and CDR2 as SNEGSKA (reference sequence). V was clipped by 4 bases and J by 2 bases, with 12 bases between them. The CDR3 DNA reads TGCAGTGCTAAGAGAGGGTATGGCAATCAGCCCCAGCATTTT. Translated: CSAKRGYGNQPQHF.

This clonotype showed up many times. V gene TRBV3-1 combines with J gene TRBJ2-3; 10 positions match TRBD2. Losses at the gene ends were 4 bases for V and 0 bases for J; bases not matched to a gene: 4. There are 16 residues in the CDR3. Germline CDR1 reads LGHDT; CDR2 reads YNNKEL (reference sequence). CDR3 in DNA: TGTGCCAGCAGCCCATTAGCGGGGGGCAGCACAGATACGCAGTATTTT. Translated: CASSPLAGGSTDTQYF.

V gene TRBV20-1 combines with J gene TRBJ2-1; no firm D call. The CDR3 loop spans 15 amino acids. With 3 bases removed from V and 2 bases from J, the gap between germline ends came to 14 bases. Germline CDR1 and CDR2: DFQATT and SNEGSKA (reference sequence). The CDR3 sequence is CSARPLGSTYNEQFF. DNA of the CDR3: TGCAGTGCTAGGCCCCTAGGGTCCACCTACAATGAGCAGTTCTTC.

This clonotype was counted many times. The chain couples TRBV5-6 to TRBJ1-2; 10 nucleotides line up with TRBD1. Trimming at V came to 1 base and at J to 5 bases, leaving 11 bases not matched to a gene. This CDR3 spans 17 amino acids. Germline V gene sequence: CDR1 SGHDT, CDR2 YYEEEE. CDR3 sequence: CASSLIGWGQGTYGYTF. In DNA form, the CDR3 reads TGTGCCAGCAGCTTGATAGGCTGGGGACAGGGGACATATGGCTACACCTTC.

The chain joins TRBV4-1 to TRBJ2-1; D unresolved. The CDR3 consists of 16 residues. The V gene lost 1 base and the J gene lost 1 base, with 11 bases spanning the gap. From germline, CDR1 is MGHRA and CDR2 YSYEKL. The CDR3 nucleotides read TGCGCCAGCAGCCAAGTGAACGTTGTATCCTACAATGAGCAGTTCTTC. This sequence encodes CASSQVNVVSYNEQFF.

This clonotype was seen many times. The chain joins TRBV6-1 to TRBJ1-3, with D maybe TRBD1 (6 bases). Germline lookup yields CDR1 MNHNS and CDR2 SASEGT. The CDR3 runs 14 residues. The germline V and J ends were trimmed by 6 bases and 3 bases, with 12 bases remaining between them. This CDR3 is CASSPGVFGNTIYF. Written as DNA, the CDR3 is TGTGCCAGCAGCCCAGGGGTTTTTGGAAACACCATATATTTT.